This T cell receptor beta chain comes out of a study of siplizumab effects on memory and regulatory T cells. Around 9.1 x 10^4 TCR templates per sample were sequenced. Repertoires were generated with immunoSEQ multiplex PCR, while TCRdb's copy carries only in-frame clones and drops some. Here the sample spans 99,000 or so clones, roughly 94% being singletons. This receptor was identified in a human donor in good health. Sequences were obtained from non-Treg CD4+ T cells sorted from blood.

CDR3 coding DNA: TGTGCCAGCAGCGTTGGGGTCGGGCTATCCAGGGAGACCCAGTACTTC. It codes for CASSVGVGLSRETQYF. The chain employs TRBV9 and TRBJ2-5; D gene uncertain. The CDR3 contains 16 residues. CDR1 and CDR2 (germline): SGDLS, YYNGEE. Trimming left V 2 bases short and J 5 bases short, with 19 bases between.